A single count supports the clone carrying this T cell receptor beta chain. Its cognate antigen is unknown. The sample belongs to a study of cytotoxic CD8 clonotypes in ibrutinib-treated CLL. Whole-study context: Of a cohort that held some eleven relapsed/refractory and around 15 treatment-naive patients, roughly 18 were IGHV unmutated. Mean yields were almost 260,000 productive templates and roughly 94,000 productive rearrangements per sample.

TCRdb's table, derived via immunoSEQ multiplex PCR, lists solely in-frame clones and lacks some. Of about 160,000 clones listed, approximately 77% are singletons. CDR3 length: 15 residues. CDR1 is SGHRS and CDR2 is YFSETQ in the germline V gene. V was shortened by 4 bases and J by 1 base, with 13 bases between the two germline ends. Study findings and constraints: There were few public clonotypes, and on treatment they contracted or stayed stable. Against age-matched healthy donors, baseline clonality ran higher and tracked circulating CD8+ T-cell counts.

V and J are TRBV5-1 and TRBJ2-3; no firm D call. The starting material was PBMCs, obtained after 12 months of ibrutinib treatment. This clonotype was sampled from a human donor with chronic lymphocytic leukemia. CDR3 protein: CASSTGPQGTDTQYF. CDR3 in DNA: TGCGCCAGCAGCACGGGCCCTCAGGGCACAGATACGCAGTATTTT.